The rows below give T cell receptor beta chains drawn from one sample of a study of molecular identifiers for immune sequencing clone quantification. TCRdb redid the calling of the PCR reads with MiXCR, one entry per CDR3 protein. This table has about 630,000 distinct CDR3 sequences, roughly 23% appearing once. Sequences were obtained from naive CD8+ T cells from blood, with Jurkat cell RNA spiked in. All receptors derive from a human donor in good health. Some libraries in this study had Jurkat cell RNA spiked in. CDR3s include the opening cysteine and the closing phenylalanine or tryptophan. Each record gives: clone size, J gene, V gene, CDR3 protein. Size tells how often a clone was seen (once, few, many) or the class of an expanded clone, and some rows leave it out.

. | TRBJ2-5 | TRBV20-1 | CSAGVDAGTGIEETQYF
few | TRBJ2-3 | TRBV9 | CASSVAQGFTDTQYF
. | TRBJ2-7 | TRBV30 | CAWSVLRVGEQYF
. | TRBJ2-7 | TRBV6-2/TRBV6-3 | CASRQGAYYEQYF
few | TRBJ1-5 | TRBV28 | CASSHRGVSNQPQHF
. | TRBJ1-2 | TRBV6-2/TRBV6-3 | CASSYVGKGGYTF
many | TRBJ1-4 | TRBV28 | CASSSPRAWDEKLFF
few | TRBJ2-1 | TRBV7-9 | CASSPKTIPQGEQFF
. | TRBJ2-5 | TRBV12-3/TRBV12-4 | CASSLAGGMETQYF
. | TRBJ1-5 | TRBV28 | CASKIRDTNSNQPQHF
many | TRBJ2-3 | TRBV19 | CASKTGADTQYF
many | TRBJ2-5 | TRBV7-9 | CASSSTQETQYF
. | TRBJ2-7 | TRBV13 | CASSLGQAAEQYF
. | TRBJ2-7 | TRBV6-5 | CASSYTSYPYEQYF
. | TRBJ1-2 | TRBV30 | CAWPGKGGYTF
. | TRBJ1-2 | TRBV28 | CASSLWDRGVTNYGYTF
many | TRBJ1-1 | TRBV5-6 | CASSLALGADTEAFF
many | TRBJ2-2 | TRBV7-2 | CASSSRIAGHGFGVTGELFF
. | TRBJ2-7 | TRBV6-5 | CASSYSGGLGTGSYEQYF
. | TRBJ1-1 | TRBV7-2 | CASSLVRQGGMNTEAFF
many | TRBJ1-1 | TRBV3-1 | CASSKMSPGQGTEAFF
many | TRBJ2-5 | TRBV7-9 | CASSLAGAGVEGETQYF
few | TRBJ2-7 | TRBV19 | CASSIGGPDEQYF
many | TRBJ1-1 | TRBV2 | CGRQGQTNTEAFF
few | TRBJ2-1 | TRBV4-3 | CASSQGTSGGRANEQFF
. | TRBJ1-2 | TRBV10-3 | CAISGGEAGYTF
. | TRBJ2-1 | TRBV24-1 | CATSDSDNEQFF
many | TRBJ1-5 | TRBV6-5 | CASSYSGANQPQHF
few | TRBJ1-3 | TRBV19 | CASIPVSSGNTIYF
few | TRBJ2-7 | TRBV7-9 | CASTRGDLPYEQYF
many | TRBJ1-4 | TRBV4-1 | CASSQVTSDLTRKLFF
. | TRBJ2-1 | TRBV7-2 | CASSFLTGTEQSF
. | TRBJ2-1 | TRBV7-9 | CASSLSNYNEQFF
. | TRBJ2-7 | TRBV11-2 | CASSSGYTYEQYF
. | TRBJ2-7 | TRBV20-1 | CSASRTGNGEQYF
. | TRBJ2-7 | TRBV19 | CASRKRDMPSYEQYF
. | TRBJ1-1 | TRBV12-3/TRBV12-4 | CASSLMGIEAFF
. | TRBJ2-7 | TRBV27 | CASSPGVVGASSYEQYF
. | TRBJ1-4 | TRBV2 | CASREPTGMRSGLFF
many | TRBJ2-3 | TRBV7-9 | CASSFQGGGTDTQYF
. | TRBJ1-5 | TRBV9 | CASSVDGGPRPQHF
. | TRBJ1-2 | TRBV4-3 | CASNQDLGPGNYGYTF
few | TRBJ1-2 | TRBV5-3 | CASSLGSSPRATPYGYTF
many | TRBJ1-2 | TRBV12-3/TRBV12-4 | CASSPGLLDGYTF
. | TRBJ2-7 | TRBV4-2 | CASSQEGGRSSYEQYF
many | TRBJ1-5 | TRBV27 | CASSVQGITQPQHF
many | TRBJ2-7 | TRBV5-1 | CASGQGYSYEQYF
. | TRBJ1-1 | TRBV30 | CASERQGNTEAFF
. | TRBJ2-3 | TRBV7-3 | CASSLLADMQYF
. | TRBJ2-7 | TRBV7-9 | CASSETGEEQYF
many | TRBJ2-7 | TRBV20-1 | CSARDQREMYEQYF
. | TRBJ2-7 | TRBV27 | CASSPITGQAIYEQYF
many | TRBJ2-4 | TRBV12-3/TRBV12-4 | CASSYTGVGDIQYF
once | TRBJ1-1 | TRBV11-2 | CASSPGAPVVVAEAFF
. | TRBJ1-1 | TRBV6-6 | CASSTRGMNTEAFF
. | TRBJ2-1 | TRBV27 | CASSLRTGYNEQFF
many | TRBJ1-3 | TRBV7-9 | CADMSSGNTIYF
few | TRBJ1-1 | TRBV19 | CASSTSGGAVDTEAFF